The 17 T cell receptor beta chains below were found in one sample sequenced in a study of T cell responses to AZD1222 COVID-19 vaccine. TCRdb keeps only in-frame clones here, not all; method: immunoSEQ multiplex PCR. This sample yields more than 150,000 clones, of which about 86% are seen a single time; around 0.5% belongs to the top ten. The material sequenced was peripheral blood, taken on day 0 of AZD1222 vaccination. The receptors derive from an adult in good health.

The rearrangement uses TRBV7-9 and TRBJ2-7, with a weak D call TRBD1 (5 bases). V was pared by 1 base and J by 2 bases, with 12 bases between. The CDR3 totals 15 residues. Germline CDR1 reads SEHNR; CDR2 reads FQNEAQ (reference sequence). The CDR3 loop is CASSLGGRSPYEQYF. In nucleotides, the CDR3 is TGTGCCAGCAGCTTAGGGGGCCGGAGTCCCTACGAGCAGTACTTC.

This clone appeared once. The chain is built from TRBV7-9 and TRBJ1-1, with D hard to call. The CDR3 is made up of 14 amino acids. Looked up from germline, CDR1 is SEHNR and CDR2 is FQNEAQ (reference sequence). V lost 11 bases, J lost 4 bases, and 20 bases lay in between. The CDR3 region has the DNA TGTGCCGATATAGGCCCCCCCAAGGGCACTGAAGCTTTCTTT. Amino acid sequence: CADIGPPKGTEAFF.

This sequence joins TRBV5-8 and TRBJ2-7; no clear D gene. Germline CDR1 is SGHTS and CDR2 is YDEGEE. The CDR3 is 15 residues long. The V end lost 3 bases, the J end lost 3 bases, and 16 bases lay between the germline ends. The CDR3 region is CASSSIERSSYEQYF. CDR3 DNA: TGTGCCAGCAGCTCAATTGAGAGGTCTAGCTACGAGCAGTACTTC.

The CDR3, as DNA: TGTGCCAGCAGCTTACAGGGTGCTGTCACTGAAGCTTTCTTT. Amino acid sequence: CASSLQGAVTEAFF. The V call is TRBV11-3, the J call TRBJ1-1; D is perhaps TRBD1 (5 bases). From germline, CDR1 is SGHNT and CDR2 YENEEA. With 2 bases removed from V and 4 bases from J, the gap between germline ends came to 11 bases. The CDR3 consists of 14 residues.

The CDR3: CASSPRGDTEAFF. CDR3 in DNA: TGTGCCAGCTCACCAAGGGGCGACACTGAAGCTTTCTTT. V usage is TRBV18 and J usage is TRBJ1-1; D is perhaps TRBD1 (5 bases). CDR3 size: 13 residues. CDR1 and CDR2 (germline): KGHSH, LQKENI. Trimming removed 2 bases at V and 3 bases at J, with 7 bases between.

This clone showed up just once. The chain recombines TRBV5-5 with TRBJ2-1, with D uncertain. Per the germline V gene, CDR1 is SGHKS and CDR2 is YYEKEE (reference sequence). The CDR3 contains 15 residues. The V end lost 0 bases, the J end lost 3 bases, and 10 bases lay between the germline ends. CDR3 coding DNA: TGTGCCAGCAGCTTGGAACTGTTTGTCTACAATGAGCAGTTCTTC. It codes for CASSLELFVYNEQFF.

J is TRBJ2-2 and V is TRBV5-6, with TRBD1 matching over 10 bases. V shed 4 bases and J 6 bases; nucleotides not matched to a gene: 6. The CDR3 totals 15 residues. From germline, CDR1 is SGHDT and CDR2 YYEEEE. The CDR3 sequence: CASSRGTGVAGELFF. The DNA for the CDR3 is TGTGCCAGCAGCCGAGGGACAGGGGTCGCCGGGGAGCTGTTTTTT.

CDR3 sequence reads: CASSAQNSQGEAFF. The CDR3 nucleotides read TGTGCCAGCAGCGCACAAAACTCGCAGGGTGAAGCTTTCTTT. The V and J genes are TRBV11-3 and TRBJ1-1, with D possibly matching TRBD1 (5 bases). This CDR3 has 14 amino acids. Trimming stripped 5 bases from V and 7 bases from J, with 17 bases between. Germline V gene sequence: CDR1 SGHNT, CDR2 YENEEA.

The J gene is TRBJ2-7, the V gene TRBV12-3 or TRBV12-4, with TRBD2 identical over 7 bases. The V gene end was trimmed by 5 bases and the J gene end by 3 bases; junction bases not matched to a gene: 1. The CDR3 covers 12 residues. CDR3 sequence reads: CASSSGDYEQYF. Here the CDR3 DNA reads TGTGCCAGCAGTAGCGGGGACTACGAGCAGTACTTC.

This clone was observed once. The V and J genes are TRBV27 and TRBJ1-1, with TRBD1 matching 9 bases. The CDR3 has 16 amino acids. After removal of 3 bases from V and 1 base from J, the junction contained 6 bases not matched to a gene. Germline V gene data show CDR1 as MNHEY and CDR2 as SMNVEV (reference sequence). This chain's CDR3 is CASSLGQGLSNTEAFF. CDR3 bases: TGTGCCAGCAGTTTGGGACAGGGCCTTTCGAACACTGAAGCTTTCTTT.

The CDR3 loop reads CASSLGAAGHYGYTF. CDR3 DNA: TGTGCCAGCAGCTTGGGCGCAGCCGGTCACTATGGCTACACCTTC. The chain recombines TRBV5-5 with TRBJ1-2; D is ambiguous. The CDR3 totals 15 residues. Trimming stripped 0 bases from V and 3 bases from J, with 12 bases between. Germline CDR1 and CDR2: SGHKS and YYEKEE (reference sequence).

The CDR3 is CASSLGGDSRETQYF. CDR3 DNA sequence: TGTGCCAGCAGCTTGGGGGGGGACAGTAGGGAGACCCAGTACTTC. This chain joins TRBV7-6 and TRBJ2-5; TRBD1 or TRBD2 may be the D gene (7 bases each). Deletions cut 3 bases from V and 5 bases from J, with 16 bases between. This CDR3 region has 15 residues. From germline, CDR1 is SGHVS and CDR2 FNYEAQ.

The chain joins TRBV9 to TRBJ2-7; D gene uncertain. The V and J ends lost 7 bases and 3 bases respectively, with 17 bases between them. The length of the CDR3 is 14 residues. The germline CDR1 and CDR2 sequences are SGDLS and YYNGEE. The CDR3 sequence is CASSTSETGYEQYF. CDR3 nucleotides: TGTGCCAGCTCGACCTCGGAGACGGGCTACGAGCAGTACTTC. The complete variable domain, with remaining parts taken from reference TRBV9 and TRBJ2-7, reads DSGVTQTPKHLITATGQRVTLRCSPRSGDLSVYWYQQSLDQGLQFLIQYYNGEERAKGNILERFSAQQFPDLHSELNLSSLELGDSALYFCASSTSETGYEQYFGPGTRLTVT.

V usage is TRBV29-1 and J usage is TRBJ2-3; D gene unclear. The CDR3 runs 11 residues. Germline loops: CDR1 SQVTM, CDR2 ANQGSEA. Deletions cut 4 bases from V and 4 bases from J, with 6 bases between. The CDR3 region is CSVVFADTQYF. In DNA form, the CDR3 reads TGCAGCGTTGTCTTCGCAGATACGCAGTATTTT.

The J gene is TRBJ2-1, the V gene TRBV7-8; maybe TRBD2 (6 bases). The V end was cut by 3 bases, the J end by 2 bases, with 14 bases between. CDR3 length equals 16 residues. Germline V CDR1 and CDR2: SGHVS, FQNEAQ. CDR3 amino acids: CASSFGSRGPYNEQFF. CDR3 in DNA: TGTGCCAGCAGCTTCGGTTCGCGGGGCCCCTACAATGAGCAGTTCTTC.

This clone was observed a few times. The CDR3 nucleotides read TGTGCCAGCAGCTTGAGGGCCCAAGAGACCCAGTACTTC. This codes for CASSLRAQETQYF. The chain couples TRBV7-2 to TRBJ2-5; maybe TRBD2 (5 bases). Germline CDR1 reads SGHTA; CDR2 reads FQGNSA. V was trimmed by 3 bases and J by 1 base, leaving 6 bases between them. The CDR3 consists of 13 residues. The variable domain in full, completed from reference TRBV7-2 and TRBJ2-5, reads GAGVSQSPSNKVTEKGKDVELRCDPISGHTALYWYRQSLGQGLEFLIYFQGNSAPDKSGLPSDRFSAERTGGSVSTLTIQRTQQEDSAVYLCASSLRAQETQYFGPGTRLLVL.

V and J are TRBV30 and TRBJ1-1; no clear D gene. From germline, CDR1 is GTSNPN and CDR2 SVGIG (reference sequence). CDR3 length equals 15 residues. Trimming shortened V by 8 bases and J by 0 bases, and 19 bases separated the two germline ends. CDR3 protein: CALLVGYALNTEAFF. The CDR3 nucleotides read TGTGCCCTCCTGGTCGGGTACGCCTTGAACACTGAAGCTTTCTTT.